Listed below are T cell receptor beta chains from one sample, sequenced in a study of T cell changes during pregnancy in multiple sclerosis. Clones were sequenced by immunoSEQ multiplex PCR, and TCRdb holds only the in-frame ones, with some missing. The repertoire holds about 28,000 clones, with about 90% as singletons. Sequenced here: peripheral blood, sampled in the first trimester of pregnancy. These receptors were collected from a female donor in good health, enrolled as a control in a pregnancy study. The CDR3 runs from the conserved cysteine through the conserved F or W. The D gene is left open where the match is weak. Only part of the rows carry a size: once, few, many, or a class if the clone is expanded.

TRBD1	TRBV5-1	TRBJ2-5	-	TGCGCCAGCAGCCTTTCTTCCGGGACAGCCAACAAAGAGACCCAGTACTTC	CASSLSSGTANKETQYF
-	TRBV9	TRBJ1-1	few	TGTGCCAGCAGCGTAGCTGCGGCCCCAATGAACACTGAAGCTTTCTTT	CASSVAAAPMNTEAFF
-	TRBV7-9	TRBJ1-2	-	TGTGCCAGCAGCTTATCAGACTATGGCTACACCTTC	CASSLSDYGYTF
TRBD2	TRBV4-1	TRBJ2-7	-	TGCGCCAGCAGCCACAGGGCGGGGGGCCCGTACGAGCAGTACTTC	CASSHRAGGPYEQYF
TRBD2	TRBV18	TRBJ2-7	-	TGTGCCAGCTCAACTGGACTAGCGGGGGCCGAAGTTCGTGGAATGTACGAGCAGTACTTC	CASSTGLAGAEVRGMYEQYF
-	TRBV18	TRBJ1-1	-	TGTGCCAGCTCACCAACCCAGCCTCGGGGGGCTGAAGCTTTCTTT	CASSPTQPRGAEAFF
-	TRBV5-1	TRBJ2-7	-	TGCGCCAGCAGCTTGGATGGCCAAGCCTACGAGCAGTACTTC	CASSLDGQAYEQYF
-	TRBV5-1	TRBJ1-1	-	TGCGCCAGCAGCTTGACGGGGGACACTGAAGCTTTCTTT	CASSLTGDTEAFF
TRBD1	TRBV30	TRBJ1-2	-	TGTGCCTGGATTGGACAGGGAGGAGGCTACACCTTC	CAWIGQGGGYTF
-	TRBV2	TRBJ1-5	-	TGTGCCAGCAAAGGAGCGGCAGCTAGCAATCAGCCCCAGCATTTT	CASKGAAASNQPQHF
-	TRBV5-1	TRBJ2-2	-	TGCGCCAGCAGCTTGGGCGGGGGCGCCGGGGAGCTGTTTTTT	CASSLGGGAGELFF
-	TRBV7-2	TRBJ1-3	-	TGTGCCAGCAGCTCCGAGCGAAACACCATATATTTT	CASSSERNTIYF
-	TRBV27	TRBJ2-5	-	TGTGCCAGCAGTGGGCTGTTAGGGACCCAGTACTTC	CASSGLLGTQYF
-	TRBV6-5	TRBJ1-6	once	TGTGCCAGCAGTTACGAACGGGGTTTCGGCTCACCCCTCCACTTT	CASSYERGFGSPLHF
-	TRBV7-7	TRBJ2-5	-	TGTGCCAGCAGCCGGAGTGGTGGCCAAGAGACCCAGTACTTC	CASSRSGGQETQYF
-	TRBV30	TRBJ2-3	-	TGTGCCTGGAGTAGGGCGGGACCTAGCACAGATACGCAGTATTTT	CAWSRAGPSTDTQYF
-	TRBV19	TRBJ1-5	-	TGTGCCAGTAGTATCCCCGAGGGGCCCCAGCATTTT	CASSIPEGPQHF
-	TRBV25-1	TRBJ1-6	-	TGTGCCAGCAGTAAGGGGGAACAGTCACCCCTCCACTTT	CASSKGEQSPLHF
TRBD1	TRBV11-3	TRBJ1-1	-	TGTGCCAGCAGCCCACGACAGGGTAACACTGAAGCTTTCTTT	CASSPRQGNTEAFF
-	TRBV23-1	TRBJ2-7	-	TGCGCCGGCAGTCAACCCGACCTCAGGGACGAGCAGTACTTC	CAGSQPDLRDEQYF
TRBD2	TRBV10-3	TRBJ2-7	once	TGTGCCATCAGCCAGGGGACTAGCCGATCCTACGAGCAGTACTTC	CAISQGTSRSYEQYF
-	TRBV18	TRBJ1-2	-	TGTGCCAGCTCACCGGCCGGGACACCTCTTAACTATGGCTACACCTTC	CASSPAGTPLNYGYTF
-	TRBV21-1	TRBJ2-7	-	TGTGCCAGCAGCAAAGAGGGTGGGACAGGGGAATGCGAGCAGTACTTC	CASSKEGGTGECEQYF
-	TRBV4-3	TRBJ1-6	-	TGCGCCAGCAGCCAAGGGGGCAATGGGAATTCACCCCTCCACTTT	CASSQGGNGNSPLHF
-	TRBV18	TRBJ1-5	once	TGTGCCAGCTCACCAATTTTAGTCGGTCAGCCCCAGCATTTT	CASSPILVGQPQHF
-	TRBV10-2	TRBJ2-4	-	TGCGCCAGCAACGGAGGGGTGGGCAAAAACATTCAGTACTTC	CASNGGVGKNIQYF
TRBD2	TRBV5-8	TRBJ2-7	-	TGTGCCAGCATCACCCCCGGACTAGCTTACGAGCAGTACTTC	CASITPGLAYEQYF
-	TRBV30	TRBJ2-1	-	TGTGCCTGGGGGGGCTGGGGGGGATCCTACAATGAGCAGTTCTTC	CAWGGWGGSYNEQFF
TRBD1	TRBV9	TRBJ1-1	-	TGTGCCAGCAGCCCAGGGACAGGGGGTGAAGCTTTCTTT	CASSPGTGGEAFF
-	TRBV4-3	TRBJ2-1	-	TGCGCCAGCAGCCAAGATTGGGAGGAGGGGGCGCTAAATGAGCAGTTCTTC	CASSQDWEEGALNEQFF
-	TRBV10-2	TRBJ2-3	-	TGCGCCAGCCAGCTCGCCCGAACACTACTCGGCGATACGCAGTATTTT	CASQLARTLLGDTQYF
-	TRBV6-4	TRBJ2-1	-	TGTGCCAGCAGTCCGACGGCGGGACCCTACAATGAGCAGTTCTTC	CASSPTAGPYNEQFF